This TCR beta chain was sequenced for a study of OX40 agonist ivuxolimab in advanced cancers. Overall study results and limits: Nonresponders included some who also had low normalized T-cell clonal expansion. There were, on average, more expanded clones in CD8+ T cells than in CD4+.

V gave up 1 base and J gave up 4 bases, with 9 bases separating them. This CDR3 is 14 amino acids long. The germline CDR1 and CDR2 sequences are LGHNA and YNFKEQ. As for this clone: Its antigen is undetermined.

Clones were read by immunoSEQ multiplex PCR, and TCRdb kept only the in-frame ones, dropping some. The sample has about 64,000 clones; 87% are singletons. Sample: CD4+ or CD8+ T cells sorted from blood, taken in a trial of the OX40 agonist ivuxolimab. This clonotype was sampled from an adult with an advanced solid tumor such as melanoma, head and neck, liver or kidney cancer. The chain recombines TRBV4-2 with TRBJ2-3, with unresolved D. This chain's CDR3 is CASSQGVDSDTQYF. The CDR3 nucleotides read TGTGCCAGCAGCCAAGGAGTAGATTCAGATACGCAGTATTTT.